One sample yielded the 20 T cell receptor beta chains listed below, sequenced in a study of identifying expanded T cells in peripheral blood. The method was immunoSEQ multiplex PCR; TCRdb's version includes in-frame clones alone and lacks a portion of them. The repertoire holds some 95,000 clones, with 88% as singletons. The specimen was blood. The receptors originated from a person aged 18 to 70 in good health.

This rearrangement joins TRBV9 to TRBJ2-3, with TRBD2 as a possible D gene (5 bases). V was clipped by 0 bases and J by 2 bases, with 19 bases between them. This CDR3 contains 18 residues. Germline assignment: CDR1 SGDLS and CDR2 YYNGEE. The CDR3 here is CASSVGPSPVGNTDTQYF. DNA of the CDR3: TGTGCCAGCAGCGTAGGGCCTAGCCCTGTGGGTAACACAGATACGCAGTATTTT.

The rearrangement links TRBV2 to TRBJ1-5, with TRBD1 matching 9 bases. Looked up from germline, CDR1 is SNHLY and CDR2 is FYNNEI. The CDR3 has 15 amino acids. V lost 6 bases to trimming and J lost 3 bases; unmatched junction nucleotides: 6. Here the CDR3 reads CASSAGQGTNQPQHF. For the CDR3, the DNA is TGTGCCAGCAGCGCGGGACAGGGAACCAATCAGCCCCAGCATTTT.

The chain combines TRBV28 with TRBJ1-1, with D possibly being TRBD1 (6 bases). Germline values: CDR1 MDHEN, CDR2 SYDVKM. The length of the CDR3 is 13 residues. Deletions cut 7 bases from V and 1 base from J, with 10 bases between. The CDR3 is CASNGGRNTEAFF. CDR3 nucleotides: TGTGCCAGCAATGGGGGCAGGAACACTGAAGCTTTCTTT. Full variable domain (rest looked up from reference TRBV28 and TRBJ1-1): DVKVTQSSRYLVKRTGEKVFLECVQDMDHENMFWYRQDPGLGLRLIYFSYDVKMKEKGDIPEGYSVSREKKERFSLILESASTNQTSMYLCASNGGRNTEAFFGQGTRLTVV.

The rearrangement joins TRBV18 to TRBJ1-1; TRBD1 matches 9 bases. Germline CDR1 reads KGHSH; CDR2 reads LQKENI. Losses at the gene ends were 5 bases for V and 5 bases for J; bases not matched to a gene: 6. The CDR3 length is 14 residues. The CDR3 DNA reads TGTGCCAGCTCAACGAGACAGGGGGTAACTGAAGCTTTCTTT. It yields the protein CASSTRQGVTEAFF.

The rearrangement links TRBV27 to TRBJ2-3, with 8 bases fitting TRBD1. Germline V lookup: CDR1 MNHEY, CDR2 SMNVEV (reference sequence). After removal of 2 bases from V and 3 bases from J, the junction contained 13 bases not matched to a gene. CDR3 length equals 18 residues. CDR3 sequence reads: CASSLRARDRRGTDTQYF. CDR3 nucleotides: TGTGCCAGCAGTTTAAGGGCACGGGACAGGAGGGGGACAGATACGCAGTATTTT.

The chain links TRBV4-2 to TRBJ1-2, with unresolved D. V was clipped by 0 bases and J by 5 bases, with 16 bases between them. This CDR3 is built from 16 residues. The germline V gene encodes CDR1 LGHNA and CDR2 YNFKEQ. The CDR3 loop reads CASSQEKQPRGYGYTF. Written as DNA, the CDR3 is TGTGCCAGCAGCCAAGAGAAACAGCCCAGAGGATATGGCTACACCTTC.

V and J are TRBV7-9 and TRBJ1-4, with 7 bases lining up with TRBD1. Trimming took 3 bases from V and 4 from J; bases not matched to a gene: 2. The CDR3 extends over 14 amino acids. Germline lookup yields CDR1 SEHNR and CDR2 FQNEAQ (reference sequence). The CDR3 DNA reads as TGTGCCAGCAGCTTGCGGGACAGTAATGAAAAACTGTTTTTT. Amino acids: CASSLRDSNEKLFF.

The chain uses TRBV28 and TRBJ1-5; no clear D. V lost 6 bases to trimming and J lost 0 bases, with 15 bases between them. The CDR3 length is 16 residues. In germline, CDR1 is MDHEN, CDR2 SYDVKM. In DNA form, the CDR3 reads TGTGCCAGCAGCCGGCCGGCCACCGTTAGCAATCAGCCCCAGCATTTT. Translation gives CASSRPATVSNQPQHF.

The gene calls are TRBV7-2 and TRBJ2-5, with 7 nucleotides matching TRBD1. This CDR3 has 16 amino acids. The J segment lost 1 base and the V segment lost 0 bases, leaving 5 bases of the junction unmatched. Germline CDR1 SGHTA, CDR2 FQGNSA. CDR3: CASSLAFWTGQETQYF. In DNA, the CDR3 is TGTGCCAGCAGCTTAGCATTCTGGACAGGCCAAGAGACCCAGTACTTC.

This rearrangement joins TRBV19 to TRBJ1-5; D uncertain. Between the trimmed V and J ends, which lost 4 bases and 4 bases, there was a span of 14 bases. The CDR3 extends over 15 amino acids. Germline-derived CDR1 and CDR2 are LNHDA and SQIVND (reference sequence). The DNA of the CDR3 is TGTGCCAGTAGTACGACGCCCAGGCCGAATCAGCCCCAGCATTTT. Translating gives CASSTTPRPNQPQHF. Full variable domain (rest looked up from reference TRBV19 and TRBJ1-5): DGGITQSPKYLFRKEGQNVTLSCEQNLNHDAMYWYRQDPGQGLRLIYYSQIVNDFQKGDIAEGYSVSREKKESFPLTVTSAQKNPTAFYLCASSTTPRPNQPQHFGDGTRLSIL.

The chain combines TRBV18 with TRBJ2-7; no reliable D call. The CDR3 contains 13 residues. V was cut by 6 bases and J by 0 bases, with 9 bases left in between. Germline CDR1 reads KGHSH; CDR2 reads LQKENI. The CDR3 spells CASSPQSSYEQYF. Written as DNA, the CDR3 is TGTGCCAGCTCCCCGCAGAGCTCCTACGAGCAGTACTTC. Full variable domain (rest looked up from reference TRBV18 and TRBJ2-7): NAGVMQNPRHLVRRRGQEARLRCSPMKGHSHVYWYRQLPEEGLKFMVYLQKENIIDESGMPKERFSAEFPKEGPSILRIQQVVRGDSAAYFCASSPQSSYEQYFGPGTRLTVT.

The chain recombines TRBV19 with TRBJ1-1, with 7 bases matching TRBD1. CDR1 and CDR2 from the germline V gene are LNHDA and SQIVND (reference sequence). The CDR3 length is 15 residues. The trim removed 5 bases at V and 1 base at J, leaving 7 bases unmatched. CDR3 in amino acids: CASSPQGVGNTEAFF. The CDR3 region has the DNA TGTGCCAGTAGTCCCCAGGGGGTGGGGAACACTGAAGCTTTCTTT.

The rearrangement joins TRBV2 to TRBJ2-7, with D hard to call. Trimming left V 7 bases short and J 0 bases short, with 16 bases between. The germline V gene has CDR1 SNHLY and CDR2 FYNNEI. This CDR3 is 15 amino acids long. The CDR3 sequence: CASTADSPSSYEQYF. The CDR3, as DNA: TGTGCCAGCACCGCAGATTCCCCTTCCTCCTACGAGCAGTACTTC.

The rearrangement uses TRBV25-1 and TRBJ2-7; no clear D gene. V gave up 3 bases and J gave up 3 bases, with 3 bases separating them. CDR3 length: 11 amino acids. Germline assignment: CDR1 MGHDK and CDR2 SYGVNS. The CDR3 loop reads CASSDRYEQYF. The DNA for the CDR3 is TGTGCCAGCAGTGACCGCTACGAGCAGTACTTC.

This chain joins TRBV5-1 and TRBJ2-2; D is unresolved. CDR1 SGHRS and CDR2 YFSETQ come from the germline V gene. V was pared by 3 bases and J by 1 base, with 10 bases between. The CDR3 length is 15 residues. The CDR3 DNA reads TGCGCCAGCAGCTCGGTGGGGTGGAACACCGGGGAGCTGTTTTTT. Amino acids: CASSSVGWNTGELFF.

This chain links TRBV18 with TRBJ1-3; D possibly corresponds to TRBD1 (5 bases). Per the germline V gene, CDR1 is KGHSH and CDR2 is LQKENI. Trimming left V 6 bases short and J 4 bases short, with 16 bases between. The CDR3 sequence is 15 residues long. CDR3 bases: TGTGCCAGCTCGCGCATAGAAGGGGCCGGAAACACCATATATTTT. Translating it yields CASSRIEGAGNTIYF.

The V and J genes are TRBV4-2 and TRBJ2-1; TRBD2 might be the D (6 bases). The V end was cut by 0 bases, the J end by 6 bases, with 18 bases between. Germline CDR1 reads LGHNA; CDR2 reads YNFKEQ. This CDR3 spans 17 amino acids. In nucleotides, the CDR3 is TGTGCCAGCAGCCAAGAAAGGACTGGCCCCGGGGGCAATGAGCAGTTCTTC. Protein product: CASSQERTGPGGNEQFF.

The chain combines TRBV5-1 with TRBJ1-1; D gene uncertain. Germline CDR1 SGHRS, CDR2 YFSETQ. V was trimmed by 0 bases and J by 0 bases, leaving 9 bases between them. CDR3 length: 15 amino acids. The CDR3 protein is CASSLANGLNTEAFF. The CDR3 DNA follows: TGCGCCAGCAGCTTGGCAAACGGGTTGAACACTGAAGCTTTCTTT.

This clone was seen a few times. The V and J genes are TRBV14 and TRBJ1-2; D gene ambiguous. V was pared by 6 bases and J by 8 bases, with 16 bases between. The CDR3 runs to 13 residues. The germline CDR1 and CDR2 sequences are SGHDN and FVKESK. The CDR3 sequence: CASSPLGRRGYTF. Written as DNA, the CDR3 is TGTGCCAGCAGTCCGTTGGGAAGGAGAGGCTACACCTTC. Full variable domain (rest looked up from reference TRBV14 and TRBJ1-2): EAGVTQFPSHSVIEKGQTVTLRCDPISGHDNLYWYRRVMGKEIKFLLHFVKESKQDESGMPNNRFLAERTGGTYSTLKVQPAELEDSGVYFCASSPLGRRGYTFGSGTRLTVV.

This clone has a handful of counts. The V call is TRBV2, the J call TRBJ2-5; D gene ambiguous. Trimming removed 6 bases at V and 5 bases at J, with 10 bases between. Germline lookup yields CDR1 SNHLY and CDR2 FYNNEI. The length of the CDR3 is 12 residues. The CDR3 spells CASRWASETQYF. The CDR3 DNA reads as TGTGCCAGCAGGTGGGCAAGCGAGACCCAGTACTTC. Complete variable domain (other parts from reference TRBV2 and TRBJ2-5): EPEVTQTPSHQVTQMGQEVILRCVPISNHLYFYWYRQILGQKVEFLVSFYNNEISEKSEIFDDQFSVERPDGSNFTLKIRSTKLEDSAMYFCASRWASETQYFGPGTRLLVL.